This T cell receptor (beta chain) was retrieved from a study of patients and donors after allogeneic stem cell transplantation. TCRdb called the RT-PCR reads again in MiXCR, with one record for every CDR3 protein. The sample shows some 960,000 distinct CDR3 sequences, about a sixth of them seen only once. A few counts support this clonotype. This receptor was identified in a human donor who was either an allogeneic HSCT recipient or a stem cell or donor lymphocyte infusion donor (not recorded which). It is not recorded whose cells these are; they may come from a transplant donor. The sequencing input was blood, either unsorted or a sorted T cell fraction (not recorded which).

Here the CDR3 DNA reads TGTGCCAGCAGCAATGTCCTACATGGCAATCAGCCCCAGCATTTT. Residues: CASSNVLHGNQPQHF. The rearrangement joins TRBV21-1 to TRBJ1-5; the table gives TRBD1 as D, unverified against the DNA. TRBV21-1 constitutes a pseudogene. This CDR3 is 15 amino acids long.